In its sample, the clone carrying this T cell receptor (beta chain) was seen a few times. Its cognate antigen is unknown. The sample is drawn from a study of T cells in Graves' hyperthyroidism and ophthalmopathy. About the study: At initial diagnosis, before any treatment had begun, peripheral blood was obtained. Overall study results and limits: Most thyroid clonotypes expanded above 0.001 were also detected in blood.

The CDR3 is 15 residues long. Per the germline V gene, CDR1 is SEHNR and CDR2 is FQNEAQ (reference sequence). V lost 6 bases, J lost 3 bases, and 5 bases stayed unmatched. Amplification of TCR beta CDR3 regions was performed using RNA transcripts as template. The HTBI primer set was used in a first-round RT-PCR of the TCR CDR3. One entry per CDR3 protein results from TCRdb running MiXCR on the multiplex PCR reads. The table has roughly 570,000 distinct CDR3 sequences, around 16% seen once. When ophthalmopathy did not progress within 18 months, Graves' hyperthyroidism was considered stable. Diagnosis rested on symptoms, serum thyroxine and TRAb, thyroid ultrasound, and orbital computed tomography.

The TCR comes from a woman in her 30s with Graves' hyperthyroidism. Sample: blood. The chain employs TRBV7-9 and TRBJ2-1; 10 positions agree with TRBD2. The CDR3 spells CASRYGTSVYNEQFF. The DNA for the CDR3 is TGTGCCAGCAGATACGGGACTAGCGTCTACAATGAGCAGTTCTTC. Combining the CDR3 with reference TRBV7-9 and TRBJ2-1 gives the whole variable domain DTGVSQNPRHKITKRGQNVTFRCDPISEHNRLYWYRQTLGQGPEFLTYFQNEAQLEKSRLLSDRFSAERPKGSFSTLEIQRTEQGDSAMYLCASRYGTSVYNEQFFGPGTRLTVL.